The 13 T cell receptor beta chains listed next were all sequenced from one sample in a study of T cell responses to AZD1222 COVID-19 vaccine (dated by TCRdb to the early 2020s). Explained via the paper, the time point label denotes: baseline before first vaccination. Library construction relied on the immunoSEQ multiplex PCR assay. Entries here come from immuneACCESS through TCRdb and include only in-frame sequences with V and J called. Some clones fail to appear in such tables; in the studies checked, an unresolved V gene covers under half of the shortfall, and the cause of the remainder is unknown. Recorded for this sample are 95,000 to 150,000 clones; 92% of them occurred a single time. The ten largest clones add up to 0.8% to 1.1% of the sample. Sequencing was performed on peripheral blood, taken on day 0 of AZD1222 vaccination. All receptors derive from an adult in good health.

CDR3 in DNA: TGTGCCAGCAGCTTGGGATCGAGTAGGCAGGGGGAGACCCAGTACTTC. It codes for CASSLGSSRQGETQYF. The chain has TRBV5-4 and TRBJ2-5, with D maybe TRBD1 (6 bases). The V gene's germline CDR1 is SGHNT and CDR2 YYREEE (reference sequence). V was trimmed by 0 bases and J by 5 bases, leaving 17 bases between them. The CDR3 has 16 residues.

The chain employs TRBV7-8 and TRBJ2-4, with 10 bases that match TRBD2. The CDR3 extends over 16 amino acids. Germline V gene sequence: CDR1 SGHVS, CDR2 FQNEAQ. Losses at the gene ends were 5 bases for V and 1 base for J; bases not matched to a gene: 5. Here the CDR3 reads CASSASGLAAKNIQYF. DNA for the CDR3: TGTGCCAGCAGCGCATCGGGACTAGCGGCCAAAAACATTCAGTACTTC.

The chain joins TRBV27 to TRBJ2-2; tentatively, D is TRBD1 or TRBD2 (5 bases each). The length of the CDR3 is 15 residues. The ends were cut back, 3 bases at V and 7 bases at J, with 15 bases in the middle. Germline V gene lookup returns CDR1 MNHEY and CDR2 SMNVEV (reference sequence). CDR3 DNA: TGTGCCAGCAGTTTGGGACGGAAAACGATCGGGGAGCTGTTTTTT. It encodes CASSLGRKTIGELFF.

This rearrangement joins TRBV28 to TRBJ1-5; tentative D call: TRBD1 (5 bases). This CDR3 is built from 14 residues. Germline-derived CDR1 and CDR2 are MDHEN and SYDVKM. Trimming took 10 bases from V and 7 from J, leaving 20 bases between them. CDR3 DNA: TGTGCCACTCTTACGGGGCAGAAGGGCCAGCCCCAGCATTTT. Its protein is CATLTGQKGQPQHF.

The chain couples TRBV2 to TRBJ2-6; weak D call: TRBD2 (6 bases). In germline, CDR1 is SNHLY, CDR2 FYNNEI. The CDR3 is 16 amino acids. V was cut by 1 base and J by 2 bases, with 9 bases left in between. The chain's CDR3 is CASSEGRGAGANVLTF. CDR3 bases: TGTGCCAGCAGTGAAGGGAGGGGCGCTGGGGCCAACGTCCTGACTTTC. Based on the CDR3 plus reference TRBV2 and TRBJ2-6, the full variable domain is EPEVTQTPSHQVTQMGQEVILRCVPISNHLYFYWYRQILGQKVEFLVSFYNNEISEKSEIFDDQFSVERPDGSNFTLKIRSTKLEDSAMYFCASSEGRGAGANVLTFGAGSRLTVL.

V usage is TRBV28 and J usage is TRBJ1-6; D gene uncertain. Trimming cost V 8 bases and J 12 bases, with 20 bases left between them. This CDR3 is 14 amino acids long. Per the germline V gene, CDR1 is MDHEN and CDR2 is SYDVKM. The CDR3 nucleotides read TGTGCCAGCCTAAGTTTCCCCCAAGTCTTACCCCTCCACTTT. Translated: CASLSFPQVLPLHF.

This CDR3 reads CASTAANYGYTF. The CDR3 coding sequence is TGTGCCAGCACAGCAGCGAACTATGGCTACACCTTC. The genes are TRBV28 and TRBJ1-2, with D unclear. This CDR3 contains 12 residues. CDR1 and CDR2 (germline): MDHEN, SYDVKM. The V gene lost 7 bases and the J gene lost 2 bases, with 8 bases spanning the gap.

The chain carries TRBV6-5 and TRBJ1-5; D not certain. The V end lost 5 bases, the J end lost 3 bases, and 8 bases lay between the germline ends. Per germline, CDR1 MNHEY and CDR2 SVGAGI. This CDR3 is built from 13 residues. The CDR3 region has the DNA TGTGCCAGCAGTCGAGCGTCCAATCAGCCCCAGCATTTT. It yields the protein CASSRASNQPQHF.

V and J are TRBV18 and TRBJ2-1, with 9 bases fitting TRBD2. CDR1 and CDR2 from the germline V gene are KGHSH and LQKENI. V trimming: 10 bases; J trimming: 7 bases; junction bases outside the gene matches: 11. The CDR3 length is 14 residues. The DNA of the CDR3 is TGTGCCACTAGCGGACTAGCGAGAACTAATGAGCAGTTCTTC. The encoded protein is CATSGLARTNEQFF.

This clone was found once. This chain joins TRBV27 and TRBJ2-7; D call uncertain. The CDR3 covers 14 residues. Trimming pared 5 bases from V and 0 bases from J, leaving 11 bases between. The V gene's germline CDR1 is MNHEY and CDR2 SMNVEV (reference sequence). CDR3 protein: CASSPWTASYEQYF. CDR3 in DNA: TGTGCCAGCAGTCCATGGACGGCCTCCTACGAGCAGTACTTC.

This chain uses TRBV19 with TRBJ2-3; D is ambiguous. CDR3 length: 13 residues. Per germline, CDR1 LNHDA and CDR2 SQIVND (reference sequence). V lost 3 bases and J 6 bases, leaving 10 bases between the germline ends. CDR3 region: CASSMSRRDTQYF. CDR3 bases: TGTGCCAGTAGTATGAGTAGAAGGGATACGCAGTATTTT. The full variable domain, completed using reference TRBV19 and TRBJ2-3, is DGGITQSPKYLFRKEGQNVTLSCEQNLNHDAMYWYRQDPGQGLRLIYYSQIVNDFQKGDIAEGYSVSREKKESFPLTVTSAQKNPTAFYLCASSMSRRDTQYFGPGTRLTVL.

The chain links TRBV5-1 to TRBJ1-1; 9 bases match TRBD1. Germline lookup yields CDR1 SGHRS and CDR2 YFSETQ. With V trimmed by 4 bases and J by 5 bases, 15 bases remained unmatched. The CDR3 consists of 17 residues. DNA of the CDR3: TGCGCCAGCAGCAAATTCTACGCAGGACAGGGGAGTACTGAAGCTTTCTTT. It is translated as CASSKFYAGQGSTEAFF.

The J gene is TRBJ2-1, the V gene TRBV18; 9 bases line up with TRBD2. Germline-derived CDR1 and CDR2 are KGHSH and LQKENI. V lost 3 bases and J lost 5; bases outside the gene matches: 5. CDR3 size: 15 residues. Here the CDR3 DNA reads TGTGCCAGCTCACCCCTGGGACTAGCAGACAATGAGCAGTTCTTC. Encoded protein: CASSPLGLADNEQFF.